This T cell receptor (beta chain) comes out of a study of T cells after yellow fever vaccination. About the research overall: Each low-cell-number fraction was prepared by means of SMART-Seq v4 Ultra Low Input. Study outcomes and limitations: Within FACS-sorted repertoires, abundant clonotypes contaminating from the bulk population could be present. A large majority of primary-vaccination clones showed up again after the booster (96% CD4, about 90% CD8).

MiXCR was run by TCRdb on the 5' RACE reads, yielding one entry per CDR3 protein. Among around 120,000 distinct CDR3 sequences listed, 12% to 15% were seen once. Trimming took off 5 bases at V and 6 bases at J, with 18 bases between the two ends. Germline values: CDR1 SGHVS, CDR2 FNYEAQ. The CDR3 length is 15 residues. In regard to this clonotype: Antigen: not known.

The chain links TRBV7-6 to TRBJ2-3; D is ambiguous. This TCR derives from a man between 18 and 29 years old who received the YFV17D yellow fever vaccine. The material sequenced was CD8+ T cells sorted from PBMCs, taken 5 days after the yellow fever booster vaccination. The CDR3: CASSPARGPSDTQYF. For the CDR3, the DNA is TGTGCCAGCAGCCCCGCCCGTGGCCCCAGTGATACGCAGTATTTT.